The present T cell receptor (beta chain) was sequenced within a study of blood T cell repertoires in COVID-19. Study background: PBMCs, B-cell-depleted T cells, or T cells provided the cDNA or gDNA that made up the material.

This table comes from immunoSEQ multiplex PCR, and its TCRdb copy is limited to in-frame clones, with some not included. The profile shows about 190,000 clones, around 84% of them singletons. J lost 0 bases, V lost 8 bases, and 10 bases had no gene match. The CDR3 sequence is 16 residues long. Germline lookup yields CDR1 SGHAT and CDR2 FQNNGV. Those who participated ranged in age from roughly 18 to 95 years and resided in approximately 23 US areas. Cohort placement rested on clinical history that participants reported themselves. Symptom resolution, clearance, or two negative PCRs marked the recovered donors of Cohort 3.

Sequencing was performed on PBMCs or T cells enriched from blood (not recorded which). The TCR sequence derives from a woman aged 30 to 39 who had recovered from COVID-19. The rearrangement links TRBV11-2 to TRBJ2-7; TRBD1 aligns across 10 bases. CDR3 bases: TGTGCCAGCTGGGGACAGGGGCCTCTAAACTCCTACGAGCAGTACTTC. Amino acid sequence: CASWGQGPLNSYEQYF. The full variable domain, with the rest looked up from reference TRBV11-2 and TRBJ2-7, is EAGVAQSPRYKIIEKRQSVAFWCNPISGHATLYWYQQILGQGPKLLIQFQNNGVVDDSQLPKDRFSAERLKGVDSTLKIQPAKLEDSAVYLCASWGQGPLNSYEQYFGPGTRLTVT.